These 6 T cell receptor beta chains came from one sample sequenced in a study of T-cell reconstitution after alpha-beta-depleted transplantation in children. The TCRbeta library incorporated unique molecular identifiers. TCRdb itself ran the PCR reads through MiXCR, one entry per CDR3 protein. Of a few hundred thousand distinct CDR3 sequences in the sample, 20% were seen once. Sequences were derived from PBMCs from the stem cell graft donor, sampled from the stem cell graft. The receptor source for this set is a human donor who donated a stem cell graft to a child with acute myeloid leukemia.

This clonotype showed up just a few times. As DNA, the CDR3 is TGCAGTGCCCGTTGGGGCCGGGGGTACAATGAGCAGTTCTTC. It encodes CSARWGRGYNEQFF. The chain carries TRBV20-1 and TRBJ2-1; maybe TRBD2 (6 bases). Germline loops: CDR1 DFQATT, CDR2 SNEGSKA (reference sequence). The CDR3 runs to 14 residues. Trimming removed 6 bases at V and 4 bases at J, with 16 bases between.

This clonotype was counted a few times. A read error may account for a junction end that differs from germline. The V call is TRBV5-1, the J call TRBJ1-3; D is unresolved. The CDR3 totals 12 residues. Germline V CDR1 and CDR2: SGHRS, YFSETQ. CDR3 sequence (DNA): TGCGCCAGCGAAAAGACGACCCCACGCAAGGATTTT. This codes for CASEKTTPRKDF.

This clonotype has just a few counts. The rearrangement joins TRBV10-3 to TRBJ2-3, with D possibly TRBD1 on 6 matching bases. Germline V gene sequence: CDR1 ENHRY, CDR2 SYGVKD. The CDR3 extends over 15 amino acids. Trimming left V 0 bases short and J 4 bases short, with 11 bases between. CDR3 nucleotides: TGTGCCATCAGTGAGTCAAGGGGGAGCGCAGATACGCAGTATTTT. Translating it yields CAISESRGSADTQYF.

V and J are TRBV4-2 and TRBJ2-2; tentatively, D is TRBD1 (5 bases). Germline CDR1 is LGHNA and CDR2 is YNFKEQ. V was pared by 0 bases and J by 4 bases, with 15 bases between. This CDR3 comprises 17 residues. CDR3 loop: CASSQDRAGSGTGELFF. The CDR3, as DNA: TGTGCCAGCAGCCAAGATCGGGCAGGGTCGGGCACCGGGGAGCTGTTTTTT.

The rearrangement joins TRBV29-1 to TRBJ1-3, with D perhaps TRBD1 (5 bases). The V and J ends lost 0 bases and 3 bases respectively, with 6 bases between them. Germline-derived CDR1 and CDR2 are SQVTM and ANQGSEA. This CDR3 is 13 amino acids long. The CDR3 loop is CSVEDRDGNTIYF. The CDR3 DNA reads as TGCAGCGTTGAAGACAGGGATGGAAACACCATATATTTT.

The chain has TRBV20-1 and TRBJ1-1; D unresolved. The CDR3 runs to 11 residues. Germline V lookup: CDR1 DFQATT, CDR2 SNEGSKA (reference sequence). V lost 4 bases and J 4 bases, leaving 7 bases between the germline ends. In DNA, the CDR3 is TGCAGTGCTAATGGGGTCACTGAAGCTTTCTTT. As protein: CSANGVTEAFF.